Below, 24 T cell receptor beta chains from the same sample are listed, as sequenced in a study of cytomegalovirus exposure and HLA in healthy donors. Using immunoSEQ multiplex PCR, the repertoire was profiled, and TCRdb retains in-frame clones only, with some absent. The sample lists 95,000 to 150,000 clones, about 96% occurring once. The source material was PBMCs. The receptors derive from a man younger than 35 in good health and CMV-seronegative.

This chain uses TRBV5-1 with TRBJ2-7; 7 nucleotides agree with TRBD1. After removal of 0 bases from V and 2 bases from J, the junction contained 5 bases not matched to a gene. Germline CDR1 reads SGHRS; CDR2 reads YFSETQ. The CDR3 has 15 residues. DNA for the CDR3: TGCGCCAGCAGCTTGGCCTGGCAGGGGGCCTACGAGCAGTACTTC. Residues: CASSLAWQGAYEQYF.

The CDR3 sequence: CASSPGLAGHGEQYF. Here the CDR3 DNA reads TGTGCCAGCAGCCCCGGCCTAGCGGGCCATGGCGAGCAGTACTTC. V gene TRBV7-2 combines with J gene TRBJ2-7; 8 bases align to TRBD2. J gave up 6 bases and V 5 bases, and 12 bases lay outside the gene matches. CDR3 length equals 15 residues. Germline loops: CDR1 SGHTA, CDR2 FQGNSA. Using reference TRBV7-2 and TRBJ2-7 for the parts outside the CDR3, the full variable domain is GAGVSQSPSNKVTEKGKDVELRCDPISGHTALYWYRQSLGQGLEFLIYFQGNSAPDKSGLPSDRFSAERTGGSVSTLTIQRTQQEDSAVYLCASSPGLAGHGEQYFGPGTRLTVT.

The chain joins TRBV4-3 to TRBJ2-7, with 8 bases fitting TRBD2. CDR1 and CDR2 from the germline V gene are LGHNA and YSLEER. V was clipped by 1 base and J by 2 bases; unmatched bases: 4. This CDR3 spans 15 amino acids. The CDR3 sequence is CASSQASGSTYEQYF. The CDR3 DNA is TGCGCCAGCAGCCAAGCAAGCGGGAGTACCTACGAGCAGTACTTC.

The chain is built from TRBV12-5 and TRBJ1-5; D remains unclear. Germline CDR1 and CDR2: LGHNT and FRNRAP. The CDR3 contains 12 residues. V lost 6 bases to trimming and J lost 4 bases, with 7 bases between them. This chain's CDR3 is CASGLSNQPQHF. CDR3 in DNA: TGTGCTAGTGGCTTGTCGAATCAGCCCCAGCATTTT.

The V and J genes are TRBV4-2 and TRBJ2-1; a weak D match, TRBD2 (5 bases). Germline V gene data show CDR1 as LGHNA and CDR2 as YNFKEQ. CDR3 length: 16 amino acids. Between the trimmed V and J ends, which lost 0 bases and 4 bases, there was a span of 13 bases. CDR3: CASSQDMRASYNEQFF. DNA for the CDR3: TGTGCCAGCAGCCAAGATATGCGGGCGTCTTACAATGAGCAGTTCTTC.

The CDR3 sequence is CAWSQGAGDEKLFF. CDR3 DNA: TGTGCCTGGAGCCAGGGGGCAGGTGATGAAAAACTGTTTTTT. V is TRBV30 and J is TRBJ1-4, with TRBD1 matching 8 bases. Germline assignment: CDR1 GTSNPN and CDR2 SVGIG (reference sequence). J gave up 6 bases and V 3 bases, and 6 bases lay outside the gene matches. The CDR3 is 14 residues long.

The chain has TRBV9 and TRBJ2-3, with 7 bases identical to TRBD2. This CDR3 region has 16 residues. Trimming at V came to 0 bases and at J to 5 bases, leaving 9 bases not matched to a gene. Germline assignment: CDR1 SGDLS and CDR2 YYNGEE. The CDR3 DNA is TGTGCCAGCAGCGTAGGGGGGAGAGCGGGATTAGATACGCAGTATTTT. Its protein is CASSVGGRAGLDTQYF. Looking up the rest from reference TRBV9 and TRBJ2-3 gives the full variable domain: DSGVTQTPKHLITATGQRVTLRCSPRSGDLSVYWYQQSLDQGLQFLIQYYNGEERAKGNILERFSAQQFPDLHSELNLSSLELGDSALYFCASSVGGRAGLDTQYFGPGTRLTVL.

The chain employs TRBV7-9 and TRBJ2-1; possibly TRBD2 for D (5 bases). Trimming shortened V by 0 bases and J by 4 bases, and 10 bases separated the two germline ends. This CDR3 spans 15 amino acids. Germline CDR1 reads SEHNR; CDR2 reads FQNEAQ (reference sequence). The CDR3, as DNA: TGTGCCAGCAGCTTAGCGGGAGTCCTATACAATGAGCAGTTCTTC. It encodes CASSLAGVLYNEQFF.

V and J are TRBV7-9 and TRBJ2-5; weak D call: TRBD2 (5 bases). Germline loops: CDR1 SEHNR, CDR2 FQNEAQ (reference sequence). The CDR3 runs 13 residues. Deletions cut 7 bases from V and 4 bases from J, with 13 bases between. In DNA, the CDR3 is TGTGCCAGCACTGCCGAGGCGGGAGAGACCCAGTACTTC. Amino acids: CASTAEAGETQYF.

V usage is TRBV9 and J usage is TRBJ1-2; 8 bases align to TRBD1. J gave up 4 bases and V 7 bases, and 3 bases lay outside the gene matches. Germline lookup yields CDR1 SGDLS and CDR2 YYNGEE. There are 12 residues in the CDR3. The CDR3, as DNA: TGTGCCAGCGTGGGACAGGTCTATGGCTACACCTTC. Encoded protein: CASVGQVYGYTF.

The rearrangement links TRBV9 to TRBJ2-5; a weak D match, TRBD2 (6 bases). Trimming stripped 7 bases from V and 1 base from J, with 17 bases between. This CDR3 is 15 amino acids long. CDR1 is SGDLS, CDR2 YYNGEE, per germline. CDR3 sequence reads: CASGRIGGGQETQYF. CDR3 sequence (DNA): TGTGCCAGCGGGCGTATCGGGGGAGGCCAAGAGACCCAGTACTTC.

DNA for the CDR3: TGTGCTAGTGGTCCGCGGTACACTGAAGCTTTCTTT. It translates to CASGPRYTEAFF. The rearrangement uses TRBV12-5 and TRBJ1-1; no reliable D call. This CDR3 contains 12 residues. Germline V gives CDR1 LGHNT, CDR2 FRNRAP. The V end was cut by 5 bases, the J end by 3 bases, with 7 bases between.

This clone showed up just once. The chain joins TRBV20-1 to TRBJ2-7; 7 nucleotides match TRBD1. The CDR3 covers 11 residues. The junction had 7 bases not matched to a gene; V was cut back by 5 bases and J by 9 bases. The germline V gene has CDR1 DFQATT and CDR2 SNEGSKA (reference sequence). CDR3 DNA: TGCAGTGCTGGTGGGACAGCCGGGCAGTACTTC. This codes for CSAGGTAGQYF.

DNA of the CDR3: TGCGCCAGCAGCTTGGACGCCGGGACAGGGGTCACCGGGGAGCTGTTTTTT. Translation: CASSLDAGTGVTGELFF. V and J are TRBV5-1 and TRBJ2-2, with 10 bases matching TRBD1. The CDR3 spans 17 residues. Trimming removed 0 bases from V and 4 bases from J; junction bases left unmatched: 6. The germline CDR1 and CDR2 sequences are SGHRS and YFSETQ.

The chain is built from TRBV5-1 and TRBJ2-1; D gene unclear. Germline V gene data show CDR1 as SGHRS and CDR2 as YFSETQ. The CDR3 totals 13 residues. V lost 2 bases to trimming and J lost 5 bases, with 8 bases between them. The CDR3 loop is CASSLDWHNEQFF. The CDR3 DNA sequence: TGCGCCAGCAGCTTAGACTGGCACAATGAGCAGTTCTTC.

The CDR3 here is CASSEVLAGGVELFF. CDR3 DNA sequence: TGTGCCAGCAGTGAAGTCCTAGCGGGAGGGGTGGAGCTGTTTTTT. The chain recombines TRBV2 with TRBJ2-2; 12 nucleotides agree with TRBD2. Trimming removed 1 base from V and 10 bases from J; junction bases left unmatched: 4. The CDR3 is made up of 15 amino acids. Germline V gene lookup returns CDR1 SNHLY and CDR2 FYNNEI.

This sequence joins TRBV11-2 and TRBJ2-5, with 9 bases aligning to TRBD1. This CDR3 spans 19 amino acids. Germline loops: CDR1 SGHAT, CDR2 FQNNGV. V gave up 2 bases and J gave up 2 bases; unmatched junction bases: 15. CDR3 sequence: CASSLIAGDRTGDQETQYF. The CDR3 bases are TGTGCCAGCAGCTTAATAGCAGGGGACCGGACAGGGGATCAAGAGACCCAGTACTTC.

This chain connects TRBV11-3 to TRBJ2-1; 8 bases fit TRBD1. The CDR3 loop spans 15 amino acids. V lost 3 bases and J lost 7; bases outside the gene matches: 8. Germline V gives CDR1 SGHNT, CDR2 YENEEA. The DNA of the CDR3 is TGTGCCAGCAGCTTTGGACAGGGAGGAGCGAATGAGCAGTTCTTC. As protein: CASSFGQGGANEQFF.

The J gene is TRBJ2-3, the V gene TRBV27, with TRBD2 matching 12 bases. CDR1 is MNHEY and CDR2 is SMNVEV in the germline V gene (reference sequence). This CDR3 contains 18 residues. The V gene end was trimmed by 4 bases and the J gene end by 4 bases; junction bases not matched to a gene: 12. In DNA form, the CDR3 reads TGTGCCAGCAGTTCCCTGGCCCGACTAGCGGGGGTCGCAGATACGCAGTATTTT. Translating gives CASSSLARLAGVADTQYF.

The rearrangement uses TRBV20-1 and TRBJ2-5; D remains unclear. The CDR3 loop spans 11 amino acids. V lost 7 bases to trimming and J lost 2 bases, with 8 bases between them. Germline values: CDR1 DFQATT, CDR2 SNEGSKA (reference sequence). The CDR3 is CSGQRQETQYF. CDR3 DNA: TGCAGTGGGCAGCGACAAGAGACCCAGTACTTC.

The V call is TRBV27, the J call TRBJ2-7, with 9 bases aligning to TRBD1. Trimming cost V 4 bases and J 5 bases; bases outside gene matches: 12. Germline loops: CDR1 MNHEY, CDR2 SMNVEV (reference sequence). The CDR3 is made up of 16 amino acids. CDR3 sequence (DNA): TGTGCCAGCAGTTCTTCTTCCGGGACAGGGATCCACGAGCAGTACTTC. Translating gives CASSSSSGTGIHEQYF.

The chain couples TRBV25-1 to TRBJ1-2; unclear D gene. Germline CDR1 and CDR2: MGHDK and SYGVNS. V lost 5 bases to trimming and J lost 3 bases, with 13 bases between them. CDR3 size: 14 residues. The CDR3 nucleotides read TGTGCCAGCAGTCCCGCTCTGTGGCACTATGGCTACACCTTC. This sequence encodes CASSPALWHYGYTF.

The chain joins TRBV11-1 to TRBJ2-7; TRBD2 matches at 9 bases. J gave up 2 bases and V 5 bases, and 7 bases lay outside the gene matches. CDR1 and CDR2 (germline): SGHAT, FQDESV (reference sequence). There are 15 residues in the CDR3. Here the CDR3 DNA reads TGTGCCAGCAGCGACCGGGCGGGAGGGCCCTACGAGCAGTACTTC. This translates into CASSDRAGGPYEQYF. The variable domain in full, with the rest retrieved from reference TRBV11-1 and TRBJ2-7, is EAEVAQSPRYKITEKSQAVAFWCDPISGHATLYWYRQILGQGPELLVQFQDESVVDDSQLPKDRFSAERLKGVDSTLKIQPAELGDSAMYLCASSDRAGGPYEQYFGPGTRLTVT.

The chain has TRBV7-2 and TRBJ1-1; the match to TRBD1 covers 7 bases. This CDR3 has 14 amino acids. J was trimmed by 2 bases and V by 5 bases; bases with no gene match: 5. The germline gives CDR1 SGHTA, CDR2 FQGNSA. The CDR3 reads CASSPGTVNTEAFF. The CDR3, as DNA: TGTGCCAGCAGCCCCGGGACAGTTAACACTGAAGCTTTCTTT. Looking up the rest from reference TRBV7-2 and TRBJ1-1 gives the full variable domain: GAGVSQSPSNKVTEKGKDVELRCDPISGHTALYWYRQSLGQGLEFLIYFQGNSAPDKSGLPSDRFSAERTGGSVSTLTIQRTQQEDSAVYLCASSPGTVNTEAFFGQGTRLTVV.